This TCR beta chain was recovered during a study of tumor-infiltrating lymphocytes in primary liver carcinoma. Overall study context: The number of productive TCRbeta reads per sample ranged from roughly 3.65 to 8 million and was similar across tissue types.

Starting from approximately 0.45 ug of total RNA, TCR beta cDNA was produced with a primer in the constant region. Library construction for TCR beta comprised three nested multiplex PCR rounds performed with slightly modified ARM-PCR. Use of TRBV1-TRBV30 forward primers with a C-beta reverse primer characterized the first two PCR rounds, which lasted about 9 cycles each. TCRdb used MiXCR to reprocess the multiplex PCR reads, holding one entry per CDR3 protein. The repertoire holds 150,000 to 200,000 distinct CDR3 sequences, with over 50% as singletons. The authors took blood RNA from unsorted whole blood and also extracted germline DNA. Before any surgery took place, approximately 3.7 milliliters of peripheral blood were collected. Concerning this clonotype: A read error may be the cause here, since a much bigger clone is one base away.

The V and J ends lost 4 bases and 5 bases respectively, with 19 bases between them. Germline V gives CDR1 SGHAT, CDR2 FQDESV (reference sequence). The length of the CDR3 is 16 residues. The source is a man in his forties with primary liver carcinoma and hepatitis B virus infection. The sequenced sample was peripheral blood. The chain recombines TRBV11-1 with TRBJ2-3, with D perhaps TRBD2 (6 bases). The CDR3 nucleotides are TGTGCCAGCAGCTCTCTCATGAGGGGAGGAGAAGATACGCAGTATTTT. It translates to CASSSLMRGGEDTQYF. Based on the CDR3 plus reference TRBV11-1 and TRBJ2-3, the full variable domain is EAEVAQSPRYKITEKSQAVAFWCDPISGHATLYWYRQILGQGPELLVQFQDESVVDDSQLPKDRFSAERLKGVDSTLKIQPAELGDSAMYLCASSSLMRGGEDTQYFGPGTRLTVL.